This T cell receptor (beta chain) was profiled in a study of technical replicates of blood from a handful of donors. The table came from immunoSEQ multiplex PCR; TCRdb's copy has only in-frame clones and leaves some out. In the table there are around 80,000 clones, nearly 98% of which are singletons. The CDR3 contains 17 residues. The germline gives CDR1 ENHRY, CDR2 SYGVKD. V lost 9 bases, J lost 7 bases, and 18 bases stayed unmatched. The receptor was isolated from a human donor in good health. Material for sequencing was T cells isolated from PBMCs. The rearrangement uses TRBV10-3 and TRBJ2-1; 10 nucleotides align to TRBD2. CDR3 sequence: CAIGRLAGDFERNEQFF. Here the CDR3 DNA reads TGTGCCATAGGAAGGCTAGCGGGAGACTTCGAGAGGAATGAGCAGTTCTTC.